The source of this TCR beta chain is a study of shared clonotypes between healthy human individuals. The assay ran at deep level. Assay used: immunoSEQ multiplex PCR; TCRdb lists only in-frame clones, some missing. The sample consists of about 2.1 million clones, 85% to 95% of them appearing once. The table lists this clone with a few counts. The naive CD8 subset, CD45RO-negative cells positively selected for CCR7, excluded terminally differentiated effector memory CD45RA+ cells. CDR1 is LNHDA and CDR2 is SQIVND in the germline V gene (reference sequence). Trimming removed 5 bases at V and 4 bases at J, with 9 bases between. This CDR3 has 13 amino acids.

The specimen sequenced was naive CD8+ T cells from PBMCs. The J gene is TRBJ1-3, the V gene TRBV19, with D unclear. The receptor was derived from a man younger than 35 in good health. Some clones in this sample may be carry-over from other donors' samples. This CDR3 is CASSPGRGNTIYF. Written as DNA, the CDR3 is TGTGCCAGTAGTCCTGGACGGGGAAACACCATATATTTT.